This TCR beta chain is from a study of T cell responses to AZD1222 COVID-19 vaccine. With respect to this clone: Its antigen is unidentified.

Points from the study as a whole: Along spike, vaccine-associated CD4 TCRs were found throughout, with dominance at 160-218 and 743-854. Breadth and depth of Spike-specific TCRs rose after two AZD1222 doses.

Clones were read by immunoSEQ multiplex PCR, and TCRdb kept only the in-frame ones, dropping some. The table lists 130,000 to 150,000 clones, roughly 91% of them singletons. The sample here was peripheral blood, taken 28 days after the second AZD1222 dose. This clonotype originated in an adult who received the AZD1222 COVID-19 vaccine.

CDR3 amino acids: CASSQEGRREREGQDTQYF. In nucleotides, the CDR3 is TGTGCCAGCAGCCAAGAAGGGAGGAGGGAGCGGGAGGGCCAAGATACGCAGTATTTT. The chain combines TRBV3-1 (or the pseudogene TRBV3-2) with TRBJ2-3; 10 bases map to TRBD2. The CDR3 is 19 residues long. Per germline, CDR1 LGHDT and CDR2 YNNKEL (reference sequence). The V segment lost 0 bases and the J segment 5 bases; nucleotides outside the gene matches: 14.